The subject of this entry is one T cell receptor (beta chain). The sample belongs to a study of T cells after yellow fever vaccination. Germline CDR1 reads MRHNA; CDR2 reads SNTAGT. CDR3 size: 14 residues. Trimming removed 3 bases from V and 3 bases from J; junction bases left unmatched: 1. TCRdb reprocessed the 5' RACE reads with MiXCR, giving one entry per CDR3 protein. The sample yields some 290,000 distinct CDR3 sequences, roughly 10% seen once. The chain recombines TRBV6-4 with TRBJ2-3; 9 nucleotides match TRBD2. Sequencing was performed on CD4+ T cells sorted from PBMCs, taken 45 days after the yellow fever booster vaccination. The TCR was taken from a man between 18 and 35 years old who received the YFV17D yellow fever vaccine. The CDR3 DNA reads TGTGCCAGCAGTGAAGCGGGGGGTACAGATACGCAGTATTTT. This encodes CASSEAGGTDTQYF.